The 24 T cell receptor beta chains listed next were all sequenced from one sample in a study of OX40 agonist ivuxolimab in advanced cancers. The table came from immunoSEQ multiplex PCR; TCRdb's copy has only in-frame clones and leaves some out. Among under 85,000 clones listed, 60% to 80% were seen once. Material: CD4+ or CD8+ T cells sorted from blood, obtained in a trial of the OX40 agonist ivuxolimab. The receptors shown here come from an adult with an advanced solid tumor such as melanoma, head and neck, liver or kidney cancer.

This rearrangement joins TRBV6-5 to TRBJ1-2, with D unclear. The V gene lost 0 bases and the J gene lost 6 bases, with 17 bases spanning the gap. This CDR3 has 16 amino acids. Germline loops: CDR1 MNHEY, CDR2 SVGAGI. The CDR3 DNA sequence: TGTGCCAGCAGTTACTCTATTAACAGACCAATCGATGGCTACACCTTC. Translating it yields CASSYSINRPIDGYTF.

The chain combines TRBV5-1 with TRBJ2-3; the D is unclear. The V gene lost 0 bases and the J gene lost 6 bases, with 20 bases spanning the gap. The CDR3 totals 17 residues. Germline V gene data show CDR1 as SGHRS and CDR2 as YFSETQ. The CDR3 nucleotides read TGCGCCAGCAGCTTGGGGGCGGCGGCGAACCGGCGGGATACGCAGTATTTT. Protein sequence: CASSLGAAANRRDTQYF.

This clone was recorded a few times. V gene TRBV27 combines with J gene TRBJ2-2; 8 nucleotides match TRBD2. The CDR3 is 17 amino acids. Trimming took 6 bases from V and 3 from J; bases not matched to a gene: 12. Germline loops: CDR1 MNHEY, CDR2 SMNVEV (reference sequence). CDR3 sequence (DNA): TGTGCCAGCAGCTTTAGACCGGGACTAGACTACACCGGGGAGCTGTTTTTT. Protein sequence: CASSFRPGLDYTGELFF.

The chain employs TRBV5-1 and TRBJ2-3; 10 bases fit TRBD2. The germline CDR1 and CDR2 sequences are SGHRS and YFSETQ. CDR3 length: 16 residues. The V segment lost 3 bases and the J segment 4 bases; nucleotides outside the gene matches: 8. Here the CDR3 reads CASSYSLAGSADTQYF. The CDR3 nucleotides read TGCGCCAGCAGCTACTCACTAGCGGGAAGCGCAGATACGCAGTATTTT.

The J gene is TRBJ1-5, the V gene TRBV6-1; 8 bases match TRBD1. The CDR3 covers 17 residues. J was trimmed by 2 bases and V by 2 bases; bases with no gene match: 8. Germline CDR1 and CDR2: MNHNS and SASEGT. Here the CDR3 DNA reads TGTGCCAGCAGTGAATATCACCAGGGGGCTGGCAATCAGCCCCAGCATTTT. Amino acids: CASSEYHQGAGNQPQHF.

This clone was seen only once. One end of the junction varies from germline; a read error may be responsible. V gene TRBV28 combines with J gene TRBJ2-2, with TRBD2 matching 9 bases. Looked up from germline, CDR1 is MDHEN and CDR2 is SYDVKM. The CDR3 has 15 residues. The CDR3 DNA reads as TGTGCCAGCAGTTTAGCGGGAGGGCCCCACGGGAAGCTGTTTTTT. Its translation is CASSLAGGPHGKLFF.

The V and J genes are TRBV5-8 and TRBJ1-5; D is undetermined. V was trimmed by 3 bases and J by 7 bases, leaving 11 bases between them. The germline V gene has CDR1 SGHTS and CDR2 YDEGEE. The CDR3 contains 13 residues. The CDR3 loop reads CASSWSSSQPQHF. Here the CDR3 DNA reads TGTGCCAGCAGCTGGAGCTCGTCGCAGCCCCAGCATTTT.

The chain carries TRBV6-1 and TRBJ1-2; D possibly corresponds to TRBD1 (5 bases). Deletions cut 2 bases from V and 5 bases from J, with 6 bases between. The CDR3 totals 12 residues. Germline V CDR1 and CDR2: MNHNS, SASEGT. Here the CDR3 reads CASSERQYGYTF. The CDR3 bases are TGTGCCAGCAGTGAAAGACAGTATGGCTACACCTTC.

The V gene is TRBV7-2, the J gene TRBJ1-5; D may be TRBD1 (5 bases). Germline V CDR1 and CDR2: SGHTA, FQGNSA. The CDR3 runs to 15 residues. V was cut by 2 bases and J by 6 bases, with 14 bases left in between. Here the CDR3 reads CASSLRRGPGQPQHF. The CDR3 DNA sequence: TGTGCCAGCAGCTTAAGAAGGGGCCCGGGTCAGCCCCAGCATTTT.

The chain recombines TRBV6-6 with TRBJ2-5, with a tentative D call TRBD1 (6 bases). This CDR3 spans 12 amino acids. From germline, CDR1 is MNHNY and CDR2 SVGAGI (reference sequence). Trimming removed 2 bases from V and 8 bases from J, with 9 bases in between. The CDR3 sequence: CASSYLRGTQYF. CDR3 in DNA: TGTGCCAGCAGTTACCTCAGGGGTACCCAGTACTTC.

The V and J genes are TRBV4-2 and TRBJ1-5; D is unclear. The CDR3 loop spans 13 amino acids. The germline CDR1 and CDR2 sequences are LGHNA and YNFKEQ. Trimming took 0 bases from V and 6 from J, leaving 6 bases between them. The CDR3 nucleotides read TGTGCCAGCAGCCAAGATTTAGGTCAGCCCCAGCATTTT. This gives the protein CASSQDLGQPQHF.

This sequence joins TRBV5-1 and TRBJ1-1, with a weak D call TRBD1 (5 bases). This CDR3 spans 14 amino acids. Germline lookup yields CDR1 SGHRS and CDR2 YFSETQ. The ends were cut back, 3 bases at V and 0 bases at J, with 9 bases in the middle. Here the CDR3 reads CASSSGTLNTEAFF. As DNA, the CDR3 is TGCGCCAGCAGCTCTGGGACGCTGAACACTGAAGCTTTCTTT.

The chain couples TRBV28 to TRBJ1-2, with a tentative D call TRBD1 (6 bases). Germline values: CDR1 MDHEN, CDR2 SYDVKM. This CDR3 spans 15 amino acids. V was clipped by 4 bases and J by 2 bases, with 14 bases between them. The DNA of the CDR3 is TGTGCCAGCAGTTGGACTTGGGGGCCCAACTATGGCTACACCTTC. The encoded protein is CASSWTWGPNYGYTF.

This chain uses TRBV7-3 with TRBJ2-7; tentatively, D is TRBD1 or TRBD2 (5 bases each). Trimming pared 4 bases from V and 2 bases from J, leaving 12 bases between. This CDR3 is built from 14 residues. Germline CDR1 and CDR2: SGHTA and FQGTGA. The CDR3 DNA reads TGTGCCAGCAGCTACCGGGACGGGACCTACGAGCAGTACTTC. Encoded protein: CASSYRDGTYEQYF.

This chain's CDR3 is CASSIAGNTGELFF. The DNA of the CDR3 is TGTGCCAGTAGTATAGCTGGCAACACCGGGGAGCTGTTTTTT. This rearrangement joins TRBV19 to TRBJ2-2; D is uncertain. The CDR3 extends over 14 amino acids. The V end lost 1 base, the J end lost 2 bases, and 5 bases lay between the germline ends. CDR1 is LNHDA and CDR2 is SQIVND in the germline V gene (reference sequence).

By frequency in the sample, this clone is medium-sized (0.01 to 0.1%). The J gene is TRBJ1-5, the V gene TRBV28; 9 positions match TRBD1. CDR1 is MDHEN and CDR2 is SYDVKM in the germline V gene. V shed 10 bases, J shed 5 bases, and the junction held 6 bases outside the gene matches. CDR3 size: 13 residues. The CDR3 spells CAISRTGDQPQHF. CDR3 coding DNA: TGTGCCATCTCAAGGACAGGGGATCAGCCCCAGCATTTT.

The gene calls are TRBV6-1 and TRBJ2-2, with D maybe TRBD1 (6 bases). The germline V gene encodes CDR1 MNHNS and CDR2 SASEGT. There are 18 residues in the CDR3. Trimming cost V 2 bases and J 6 bases, with 22 bases left between them. Here the CDR3 reads CASSERAGAGKSAGELFF. Here the CDR3 DNA reads TGTGCCAGCAGTGAACGGGCAGGGGCAGGGAAAAGCGCCGGGGAGCTGTTTTTT.

This rearrangement joins TRBV11-2 to TRBJ1-1, with unresolved D. The V end was cut by 3 bases, the J end by 4 bases, with 9 bases between. The CDR3 extends over 13 amino acids. The germline gives CDR1 SGHAT, CDR2 FQNNGV. The CDR3 region is CASSFNQGTEAFF. The CDR3 bases are TGTGCCAGCAGCTTCAACCAAGGCACTGAAGCTTTCTTT.

This chain joins TRBV2 and TRBJ2-1; D unclear. CDR3 length equals 14 residues. Germline V gene lookup returns CDR1 SNHLY and CDR2 FYNNEI. Trimming removed 6 bases from V and 9 bases from J, with 18 bases in between. The DNA for the CDR3 is TGTGCCAGCAGACCCTTTACCACTACGGGTGAGCAGTTCTTC. This sequence encodes CASRPFTTTGEQFF.

The chain uses TRBV6-1 and TRBJ1-6; 8 bases line up with TRBD1. V shed 10 bases and J 7 bases; nucleotides not matched to a gene: 9. The germline CDR1 and CDR2 sequences are MNHNS and SASEGT. This CDR3 spans 14 amino acids. This CDR3 is CAISWDRKNSPLHF. In DNA, the CDR3 is TGTGCCATTTCCTGGGACAGGAAGAATTCACCCCTCCACTTT.

This chain joins TRBV13 and TRBJ2-7, with 7 bases that match TRBD1. Trimming removed 8 bases from V and 0 bases from J; junction bases left unmatched: 4. From germline, CDR1 is PRHDT and CDR2 FYEKMQ (reference sequence). The CDR3 has 13 residues. DNA for the CDR3: TGTGCCAGCGGGGACAGTTTCTCCTACGAGCAGTACTTC. The encoded protein is CASGDSFSYEQYF.

V usage is TRBV7-3 and J usage is TRBJ2-2; unclear D gene. Germline CDR1 reads SGHTA; CDR2 reads FQGTGA. This CDR3 spans 14 amino acids. V was cut by 4 bases and J by 5 bases, with 11 bases left in between. The CDR3 loop reads CASSSDPRTGELFF. In DNA, the CDR3 is TGTGCCAGCAGCTCCGACCCGAGGACCGGGGAGCTGTTTTTT.

The chain combines TRBV28 with TRBJ2-1; perhaps TRBD1 as D (6 bases). Germline V gene data show CDR1 as MDHEN and CDR2 as SYDVKM. V lost 4 bases, J lost 15 bases, and 13 bases lay in between. The CDR3 is made up of 11 amino acids. CDR3 loop: CASSWGPQLFF. As DNA, the CDR3 is TGTGCCAGCAGTTGGGGGCCACAATTGTTCTTC.

This clone has just one count. The rearrangement uses TRBV6-5 and TRBJ2-1, with TRBD2 identical over 10 bases. Germline-derived CDR1 and CDR2 are MNHEY and SVGAGI. The CDR3 loop spans 15 amino acids. V was clipped by 4 bases and J by 4 bases; unmatched bases: 4. The CDR3 loop reads CASSLGLAVYNEQFF. The DNA of the CDR3 is TGTGCCAGCAGTTTAGGACTAGCGGTATACAATGAGCAGTTCTTC.